The present TCR beta chain was sequenced within a study of CDR3 diversity in severe acne. Germline-derived CDR1 and CDR2 are SNHLY and FYNNEI. The CDR3 totals 14 residues. TCRdb recomputed calls from the PCR reads with MiXCR, one row per CDR3 protein. The table has some 84,000 distinct CDR3 sequences, under 65% seen once. With regard to this clonotype: The junction differs from germline at one of its ends, possibly a read error.

Material for sequencing was blood. The origin of this receptor is a male donor in good health, without acne. The J gene is TRBJ1-5, the V gene TRBV2; a weak D match, TRBD1 (6 bases). CDR3 DNA: TGTGCCAGGAGGTCGGACAGCTCTAACTATGGCCAGACCTTC. Amino acid sequence: CARRSDSSNYGQTF.